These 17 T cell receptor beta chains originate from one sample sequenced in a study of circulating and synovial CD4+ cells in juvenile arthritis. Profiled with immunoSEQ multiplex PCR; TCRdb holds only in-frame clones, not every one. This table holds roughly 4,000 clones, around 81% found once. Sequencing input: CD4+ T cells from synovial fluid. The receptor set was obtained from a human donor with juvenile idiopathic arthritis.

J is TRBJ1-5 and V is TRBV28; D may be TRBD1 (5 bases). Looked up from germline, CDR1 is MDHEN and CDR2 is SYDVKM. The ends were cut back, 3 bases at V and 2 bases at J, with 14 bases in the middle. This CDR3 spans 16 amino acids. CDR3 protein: CASSFRRLGGNQPQHF. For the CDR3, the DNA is TGTGCCAGCAGTTTTCGCCGGTTAGGGGGCAATCAGCCCCAGCATTTT. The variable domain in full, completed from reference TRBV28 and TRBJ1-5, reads DVKVTQSSRYLVKRTGEKVFLECVQDMDHENMFWYRQDPGLGLRLIYFSYDVKMKEKGDIPEGYSVSREKKERFSLILESASTNQTSMYLCASSFRRLGGNQPQHFGDGTRLSIL.

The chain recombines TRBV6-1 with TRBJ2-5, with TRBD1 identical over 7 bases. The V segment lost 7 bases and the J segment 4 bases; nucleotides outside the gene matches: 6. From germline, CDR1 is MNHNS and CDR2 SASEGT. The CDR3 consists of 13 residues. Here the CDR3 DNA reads TGTGCCAGCAATGACAGGGTCTCAGAGACCCAGTACTTC. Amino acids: CASNDRVSETQYF.

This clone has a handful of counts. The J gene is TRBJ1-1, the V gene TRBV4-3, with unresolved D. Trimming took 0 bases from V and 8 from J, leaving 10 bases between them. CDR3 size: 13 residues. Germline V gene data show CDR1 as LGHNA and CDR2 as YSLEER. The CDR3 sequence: CASSQDARAEAFF. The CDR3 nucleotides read TGCGCCAGCAGCCAAGATGCCCGAGCCGAAGCTTTCTTT.

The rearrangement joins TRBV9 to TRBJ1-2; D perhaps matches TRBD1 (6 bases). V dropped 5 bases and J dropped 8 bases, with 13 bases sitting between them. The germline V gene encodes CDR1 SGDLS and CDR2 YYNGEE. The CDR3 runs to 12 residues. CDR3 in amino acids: CASRGAGLGYTF. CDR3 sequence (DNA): TGTGCCAGCAGGGGGGCGGGTCTGGGCTACACCTTC.

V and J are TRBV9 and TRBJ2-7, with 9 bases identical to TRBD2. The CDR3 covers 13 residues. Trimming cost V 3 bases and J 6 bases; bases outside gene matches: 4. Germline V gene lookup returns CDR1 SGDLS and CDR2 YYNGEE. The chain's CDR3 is CASSDSGRGEQYF. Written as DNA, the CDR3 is TGTGCCAGCAGCGATAGCGGGAGAGGCGAGCAGTACTTC. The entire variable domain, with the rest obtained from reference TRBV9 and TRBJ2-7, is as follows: DSGVTQTPKHLITATGQRVTLRCSPRSGDLSVYWYQQSLDQGLQFLIQYYNGEERAKGNILERFSAQQFPDLHSELNLSSLELGDSALYFCASSDSGRGEQYFGPGTRLTVT.

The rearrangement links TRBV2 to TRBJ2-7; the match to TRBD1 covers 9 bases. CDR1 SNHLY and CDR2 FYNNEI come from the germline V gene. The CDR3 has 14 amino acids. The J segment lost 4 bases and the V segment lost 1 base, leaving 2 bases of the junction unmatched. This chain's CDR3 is CASSEGGQGYEQYF. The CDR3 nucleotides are TGTGCCAGCAGTGAAGGGGGACAGGGTTACGAGCAGTACTTC.

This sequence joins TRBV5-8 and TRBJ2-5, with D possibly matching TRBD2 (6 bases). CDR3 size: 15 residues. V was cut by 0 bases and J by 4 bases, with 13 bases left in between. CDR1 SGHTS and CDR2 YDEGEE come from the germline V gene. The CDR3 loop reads CASSLEAGYRETQYF. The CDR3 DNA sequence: TGTGCCAGCAGCTTGGAGGCGGGGTATCGAGAGACCCAGTACTTC. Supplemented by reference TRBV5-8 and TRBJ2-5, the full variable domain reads EAGVTQSPTHLIKTRGQQATLRCSPISGHTSVYWYQQALGLGLQFLLWYDEGEERNRGNFPPRFSGRQFPNYSSELNVNALELEDSALYLCASSLEAGYRETQYFGPGTRLLVL.

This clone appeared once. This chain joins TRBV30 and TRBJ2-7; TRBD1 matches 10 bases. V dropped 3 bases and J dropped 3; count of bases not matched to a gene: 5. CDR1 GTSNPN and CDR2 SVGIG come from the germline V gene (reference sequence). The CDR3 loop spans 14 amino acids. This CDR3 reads CAWRTGGAVYEQYF. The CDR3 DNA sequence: TGTGCCTGGAGGACAGGGGGCGCCGTCTACGAGCAGTACTTC. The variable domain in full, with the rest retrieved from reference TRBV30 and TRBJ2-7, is SQTIHQWPATLVQPVGSPLSLECTVEGTSNPNLYWYRQAAGRGLQLLFYSVGIGQISSEVPQNLSASRPQDRQFILSSKKLLLSDSGFYLCAWRTGGAVYEQYFGPGTRLTVT.

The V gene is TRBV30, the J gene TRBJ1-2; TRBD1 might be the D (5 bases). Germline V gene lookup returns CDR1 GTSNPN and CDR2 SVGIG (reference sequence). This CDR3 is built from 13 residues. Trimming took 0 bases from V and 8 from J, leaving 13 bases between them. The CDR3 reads CAWSVNQGLGYTF. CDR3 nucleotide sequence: TGTGCCTGGAGTGTAAATCAGGGCCTAGGCTACACCTTC.

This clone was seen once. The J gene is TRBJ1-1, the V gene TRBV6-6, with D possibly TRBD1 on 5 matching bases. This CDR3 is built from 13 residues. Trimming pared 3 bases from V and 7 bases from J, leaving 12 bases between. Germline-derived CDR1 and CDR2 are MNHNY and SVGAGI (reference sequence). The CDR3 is CASSYGRGDEAFF. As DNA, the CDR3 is TGTGCCAGCAGTTATGGGAGGGGAGATGAAGCTTTCTTT.

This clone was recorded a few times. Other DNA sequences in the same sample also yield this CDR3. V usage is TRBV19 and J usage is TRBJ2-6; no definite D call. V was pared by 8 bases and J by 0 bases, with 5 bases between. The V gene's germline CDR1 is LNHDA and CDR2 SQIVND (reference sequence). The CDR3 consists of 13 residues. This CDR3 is CASSGSGANVLTF. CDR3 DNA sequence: TGTGCCAGTTCGGGCTCTGGGGCCAACGTCCTGACTTTC.

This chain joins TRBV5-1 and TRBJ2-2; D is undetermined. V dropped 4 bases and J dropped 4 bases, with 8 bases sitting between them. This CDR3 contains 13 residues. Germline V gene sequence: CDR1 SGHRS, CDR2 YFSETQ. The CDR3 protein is CASSPLPTGELFF. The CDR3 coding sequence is TGCGCCAGCAGCCCGCTACCCACCGGGGAGCTGTTTTTT.

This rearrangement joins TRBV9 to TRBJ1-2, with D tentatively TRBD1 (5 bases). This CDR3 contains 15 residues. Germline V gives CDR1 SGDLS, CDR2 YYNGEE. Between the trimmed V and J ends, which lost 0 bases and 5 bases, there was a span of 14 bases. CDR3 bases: TGTGCCAGCAGCGTAGGTGGGGCCCTAAGGTATGGCTACACCTTC. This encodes CASSVGGALRYGYTF.

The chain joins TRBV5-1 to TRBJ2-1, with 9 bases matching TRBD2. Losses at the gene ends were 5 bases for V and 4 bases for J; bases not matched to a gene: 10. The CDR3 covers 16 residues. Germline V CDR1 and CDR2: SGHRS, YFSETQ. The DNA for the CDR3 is TGCGCCAGCAGTCCCCGCGGGGGGGTTTTTTACAATGAGCAGTTCTTC. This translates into CASSPRGGVFYNEQFF.

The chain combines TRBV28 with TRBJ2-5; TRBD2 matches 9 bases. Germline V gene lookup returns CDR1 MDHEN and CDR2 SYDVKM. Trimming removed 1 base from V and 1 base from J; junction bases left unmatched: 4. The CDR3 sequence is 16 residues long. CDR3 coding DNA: TGTGCCAGCAGTTTATCCGCACTAGCGGGCCAAGAGACCCAGTACTTC. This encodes CASSLSALAGQETQYF.

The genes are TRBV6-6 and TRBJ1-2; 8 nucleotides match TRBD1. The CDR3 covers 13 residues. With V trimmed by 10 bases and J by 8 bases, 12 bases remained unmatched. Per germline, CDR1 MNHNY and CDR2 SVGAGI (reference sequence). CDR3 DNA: TGTGCCATCCCCGCCCAGGGGGCTCACGGCTACACCTTC. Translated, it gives CAIPAQGAHGYTF.

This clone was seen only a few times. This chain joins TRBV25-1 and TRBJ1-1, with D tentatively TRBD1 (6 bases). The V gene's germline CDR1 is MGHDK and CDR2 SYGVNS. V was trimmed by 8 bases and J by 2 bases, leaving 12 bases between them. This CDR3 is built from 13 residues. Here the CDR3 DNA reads TGTGCCAGCGCGGGGGACACCAACACTGAAGCTTTCTTT. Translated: CASAGDTNTEAFF. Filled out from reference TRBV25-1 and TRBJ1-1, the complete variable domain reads EADIYQTPRYLVIGTGKKITLECSQTMGHDKMYWYQQDPGMELHLIHYSYGVNSTEKGDLSSESTVSRIRTEHFPLTLESARPSHTSQYLCASAGDTNTEAFFGQGTRLTVV.